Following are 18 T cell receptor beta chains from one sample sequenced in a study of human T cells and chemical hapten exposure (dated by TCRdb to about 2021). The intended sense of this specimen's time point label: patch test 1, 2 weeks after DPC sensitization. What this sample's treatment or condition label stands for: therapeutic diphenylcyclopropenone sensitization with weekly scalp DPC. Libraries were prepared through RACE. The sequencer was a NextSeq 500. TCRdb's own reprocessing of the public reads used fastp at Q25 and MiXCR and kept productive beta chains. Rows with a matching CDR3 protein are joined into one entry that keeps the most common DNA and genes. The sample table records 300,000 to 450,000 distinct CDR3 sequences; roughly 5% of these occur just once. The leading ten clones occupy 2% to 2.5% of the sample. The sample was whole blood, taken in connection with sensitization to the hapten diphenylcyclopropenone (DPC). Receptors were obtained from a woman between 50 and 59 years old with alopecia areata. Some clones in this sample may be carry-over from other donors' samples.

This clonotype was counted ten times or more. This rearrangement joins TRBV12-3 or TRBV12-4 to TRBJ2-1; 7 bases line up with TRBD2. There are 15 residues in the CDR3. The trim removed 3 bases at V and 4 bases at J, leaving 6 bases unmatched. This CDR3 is CASSFGRREYNEQFF. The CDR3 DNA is TGTGCCAGCAGTTTCGGTAGGCGGGAGTACAATGAGCAGTTCTTC.

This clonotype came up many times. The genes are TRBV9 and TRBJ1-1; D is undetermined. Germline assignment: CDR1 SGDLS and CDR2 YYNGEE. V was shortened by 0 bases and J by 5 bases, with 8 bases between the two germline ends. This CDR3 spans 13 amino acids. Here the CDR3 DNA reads TGTGCCAGCAGCGTAGATCCTGGGACTGAAGCTTTCTTT. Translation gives CASSVDPGTEAFF. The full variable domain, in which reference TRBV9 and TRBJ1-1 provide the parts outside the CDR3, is DSGVTQTPKHLITATGQRVTLRCSPRSGDLSVYWYQQSLDQGLQFLIQYYNGEERAKGNILERFSAQQFPDLHSELNLSSLELGDSALYFCASSVDPGTEAFFGQGTRLTVV.

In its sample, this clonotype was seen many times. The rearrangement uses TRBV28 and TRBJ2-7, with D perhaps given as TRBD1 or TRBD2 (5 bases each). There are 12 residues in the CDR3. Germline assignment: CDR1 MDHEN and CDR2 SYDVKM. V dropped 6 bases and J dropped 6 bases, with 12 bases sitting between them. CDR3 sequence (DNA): TGTGCCAGCAGCCCTTTAGGGACCGAGCAGTACTTC. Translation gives CASSPLGTEQYF.

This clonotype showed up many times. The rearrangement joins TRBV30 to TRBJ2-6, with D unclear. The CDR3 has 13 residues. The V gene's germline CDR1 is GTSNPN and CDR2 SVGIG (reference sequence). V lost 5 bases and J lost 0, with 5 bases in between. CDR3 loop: CAWCISGANVLTF. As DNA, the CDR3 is TGTGCCTGGTGTATCTCTGGGGCCAACGTCCTGACTTTC.

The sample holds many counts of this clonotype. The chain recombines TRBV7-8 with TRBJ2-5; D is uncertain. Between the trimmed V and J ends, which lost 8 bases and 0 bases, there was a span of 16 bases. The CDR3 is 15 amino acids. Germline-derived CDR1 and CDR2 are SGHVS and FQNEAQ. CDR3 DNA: TGTGCCAGCCGAGTCGGGCGCCAGTACCAAGAGACCCAGTACTTC. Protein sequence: CASRVGRQYQETQYF.

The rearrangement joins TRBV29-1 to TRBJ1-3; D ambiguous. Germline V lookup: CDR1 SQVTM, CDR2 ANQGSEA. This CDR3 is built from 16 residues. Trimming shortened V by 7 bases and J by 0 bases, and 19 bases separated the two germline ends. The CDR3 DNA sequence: TGCAGCGCATCCGTGGCCCAGGCGGACTCTGGAAACACCATATATTTT. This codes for CSASVAQADSGNTIYF.

The CDR3 sequence is CASSVDGTGGFEQFF. The CDR3 DNA is TGTGCCAGCAGCGTAGATGGGACAGGGGGCTTTGAGCAGTTCTTC. The chain uses TRBV9 and TRBJ2-1; 12 bases line up with TRBD1. The CDR3 length is 15 residues. Germline lookup yields CDR1 SGDLS and CDR2 YYNGEE. V was clipped by 0 bases and J by 9 bases; unmatched bases: 4.

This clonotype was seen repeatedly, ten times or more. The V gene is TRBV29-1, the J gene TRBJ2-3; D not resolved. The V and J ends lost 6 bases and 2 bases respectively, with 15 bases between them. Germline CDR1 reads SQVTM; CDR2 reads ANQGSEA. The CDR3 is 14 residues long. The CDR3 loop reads CSVVQDDYTDTQYF. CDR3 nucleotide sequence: TGCAGCGTAGTTCAGGACGATTACACAGATACGCAGTATTTT.

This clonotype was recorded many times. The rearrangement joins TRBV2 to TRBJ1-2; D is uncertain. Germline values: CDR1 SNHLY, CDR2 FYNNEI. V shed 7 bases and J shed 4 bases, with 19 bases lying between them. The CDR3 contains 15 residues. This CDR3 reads CASTPPGWKVYGYTF. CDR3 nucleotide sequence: TGTGCCAGCACCCCACCTGGGTGGAAAGTCTATGGCTACACCTTC.

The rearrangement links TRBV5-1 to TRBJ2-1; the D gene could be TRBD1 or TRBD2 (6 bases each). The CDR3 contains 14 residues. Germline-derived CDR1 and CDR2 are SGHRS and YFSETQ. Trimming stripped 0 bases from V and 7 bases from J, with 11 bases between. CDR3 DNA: TGCGCCAGCAGCTTGGAGGGGGGAGGTAATGAGCAGTTCTTC. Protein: CASSLEGGGNEQFF.

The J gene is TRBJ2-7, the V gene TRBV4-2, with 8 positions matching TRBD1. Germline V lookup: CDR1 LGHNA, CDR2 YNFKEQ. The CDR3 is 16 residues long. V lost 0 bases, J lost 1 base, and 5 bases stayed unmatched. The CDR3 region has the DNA TGTGCCAGCAGCCAAGATGCTCAGGGGGCATCCTACGAGCAGTACTTC. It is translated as CASSQDAQGASYEQYF.

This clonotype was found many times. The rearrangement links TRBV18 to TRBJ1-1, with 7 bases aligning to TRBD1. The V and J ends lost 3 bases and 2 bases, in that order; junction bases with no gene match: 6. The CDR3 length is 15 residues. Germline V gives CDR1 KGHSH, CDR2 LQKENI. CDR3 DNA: TGTGCCAGCTCACCGAATTGGGACAGCAACACTGAAGCTTTCTTT. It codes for CASSPNWDSNTEAFF.

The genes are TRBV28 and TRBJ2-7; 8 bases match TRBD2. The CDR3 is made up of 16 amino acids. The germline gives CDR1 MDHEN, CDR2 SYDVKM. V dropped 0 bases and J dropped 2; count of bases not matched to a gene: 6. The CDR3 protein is CASSLWGGLGTYEQYF. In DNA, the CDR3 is TGTGCCAGCAGTTTATGGGGGGGACTAGGAACCTACGAGCAGTACTTC.

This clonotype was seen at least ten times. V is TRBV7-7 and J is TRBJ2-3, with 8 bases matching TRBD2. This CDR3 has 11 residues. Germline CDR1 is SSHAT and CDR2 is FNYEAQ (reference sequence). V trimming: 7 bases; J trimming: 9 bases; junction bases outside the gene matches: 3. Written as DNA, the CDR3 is TGTGCCAGCACGTTAGCGGGGACGCAGTATTTT. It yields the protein CASTLAGTQYF.

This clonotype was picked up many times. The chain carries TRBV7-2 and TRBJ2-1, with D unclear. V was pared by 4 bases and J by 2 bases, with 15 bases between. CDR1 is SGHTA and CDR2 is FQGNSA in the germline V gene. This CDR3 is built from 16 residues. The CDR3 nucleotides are TGTGCCAGCAGCTCCCCGACGACGTCCCCCTACAATGAGCAGTTCTTC. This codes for CASSSPTTSPYNEQFF. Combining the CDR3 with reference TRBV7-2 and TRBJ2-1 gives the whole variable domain GAGVSQSPSNKVTEKGKDVELRCDPISGHTALYWYRQSLGQGLEFLIYFQGNSAPDKSGLPSDRFSAERTGGSVSTLTIQRTQQEDSAVYLCASSSPTTSPYNEQFFGPGTRLTVL.

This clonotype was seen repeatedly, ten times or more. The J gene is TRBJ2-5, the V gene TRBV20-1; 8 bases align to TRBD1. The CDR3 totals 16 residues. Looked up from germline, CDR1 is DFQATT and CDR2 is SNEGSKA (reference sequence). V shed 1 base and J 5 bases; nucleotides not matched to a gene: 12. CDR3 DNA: TGCAGTGCTAGAGCATTGACAGGGGACGTAGGGGAGACCCAGTACTTC. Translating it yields CSARALTGDVGETQYF.

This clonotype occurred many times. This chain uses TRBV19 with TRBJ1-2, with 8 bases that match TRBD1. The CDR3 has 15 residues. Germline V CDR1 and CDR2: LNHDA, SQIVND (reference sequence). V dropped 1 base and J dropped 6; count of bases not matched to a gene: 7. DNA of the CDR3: TGTGCCAGTAGTATAGGTGACAGGGGCTCGGATGGCTACACCTTC. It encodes CASSIGDRGSDGYTF.

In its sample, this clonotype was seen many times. The CDR3 loop reads CASSHRDRGLETQYF. CDR3 in DNA: TGCGCCAGCAGCCACCGGGACAGGGGGCTGGAGACCCAGTACTTC. The V gene is TRBV5-1, the J gene TRBJ2-5, with TRBD1 identical over 12 bases. Trimming removed 4 bases from V and 5 bases from J; junction bases left unmatched: 6. Germline V gene data show CDR1 as SGHRS and CDR2 as YFSETQ. There are 15 residues in the CDR3.